The rows below give T cell receptor beta chains drawn from one sample of a study of shared clonotypes between healthy human individuals. Method: immunoSEQ multiplex PCR; TCRdb's copy keeps in-frame clones and lacks some. The sample has 2 million to 3 million clones; roughly 93% are singletons. The specimen was naive CD4+ T cells from PBMCs. The receptors stem from a man between 18 and 29 years old in good health. Some clones in this sample may be carry-over from other donors' samples. Each CDR3 is given with its conserved first and last residue. The D gene is left open where the match is weak. Size is omitted from some rows. Given values are once, few, many or a class for expanded clones.

CDR3aa	CDR3nt	v_gene	j_gene	d_gene	abundance
CASSGHRDQETQYF	TGTGCCAGCAGCGGTCACAGGGATCAAGAGACCCAGTACTTC	TRBV7-7	TRBJ2-5	.	once
CASSLEMRQGAFF	TGTGCCAGCAGCTTGGAGATGAGGCAGGGAGCTTTCTTT	TRBV5-4	TRBJ1-1	.	once
CASSYIGETQYF	TGTGCCAGCAGCTACATCGGTGAGACCCAGTACTTC	TRBV11-2	TRBJ2-5	.	.
CASSLEAGNQPQHF	TGCGCCAGCAGCTTGGAGGCAGGTAATCAGCCCCAGCATTTT	TRBV5-1	TRBJ1-5	.	.
CASSPRASGDTQYF	TGTGCCAGCAGTCCGCGGGCCTCGGGGGATACGCAGTATTTT	TRBV6-1	TRBJ2-3	.	.
CASSLQGATTEAFF	TGCGCCAGCAGCTTACAGGGGGCTACCACTGAAGCTTTCTTT	TRBV5-1	TRBJ1-1	TRBD1	.
CAIRGQGSSYEQYF	TGTGCCATCAGGGGTCAGGGGAGCTCCTACGAGCAGTACTTC	TRBV10-3	TRBJ2-7	.	.
CATTFNEQFF	TGCGCCACCACCTTCAATGAGCAGTTCTTC	TRBV10-1	TRBJ2-1	.	.
CASNLLGGPQETQYF	TGTGCCAGCAACCTCCTCGGGGGACCGCAAGAGACCCAGTACTTC	TRBV7-2	TRBJ2-5	.	.
CASRPGLPRLNTEAFF	TGCGCCAGCAGACCCGGGCTCCCCAGGTTGAACACTGAAGCTTTCTTT	TRBV5-1	TRBJ1-1	.	.
CATSRATVGRNTDTQYF	TGTGCCACCAGCAGAGCGACGGTGGGGCGGAACACAGATACGCAGTATTTT	TRBV15	TRBJ2-3	.	.
CASSQDTGYRYGYTF	TGTGCCAGCAGCCAAGATACAGGGTACCGTTATGGCTACACCTTC	TRBV14	TRBJ1-2	.	.
CASTPQGSNTEAFF	TGTGCCAGCACCCCACAGGGATCTAACACTGAAGCTTTCTTT	TRBV6-5	TRBJ1-1	.	.
CASRAGRLPGELFF	TGTGCCAGCAGGGCGGGTCGCCTCCCCGGGGAGCTGTTTTTT	TRBV28	TRBJ2-2	.	.
CASSAVTDRNYGYTF	TGTGCCAGCAGCGCCGTTACTGACAGGAACTATGGCTACACCTTC	TRBV5-4	TRBJ1-2	.	.
CASSDSQRPTDTQYF	TGTGCCAGCAGTGATTCCCAGCGACCCACAGATACGCAGTATTTT	TRBV6-4	TRBJ2-3	.	.
CASSLQGLGSYEQYF	TGTGCCAGCAGCTTGCAAGGGTTAGGCTCCTACGAGCAGTACTTC	TRBV5-8	TRBJ2-7	.	.
CASSLEGFGPGELFF	TGCGCCAGCAGCTTGGAGGGGTTCGGCCCCGGGGAGCTGTTTTTT	TRBV5-1	TRBJ2-2	.	.
CASSIPRVRNTEAFF	TGTGCCAGCTCAATCCCCAGGGTCCGGAACACTGAAGCTTTCTTT	TRBV18	TRBJ1-1	.	.
CASSEGLGQSYEQYF	TGTGCCAGCAGTGAAGGTCTAGGACAGTCCTACGAGCAGTACTTC	TRBV6-1	TRBJ2-7	.	.
CASSLDSGSSSYEQYF	TGTGCCAGCAGCTTAGATTCAGGTTCTAGCTCCTACGAGCAGTACTTC	TRBV11-2	TRBJ2-7	.	once
CSAAPKRELFF	TGCAGTGCAGCCCCCAAACGGGAGCTGTTTTTT	TRBV20-1	TRBJ2-2	.	once
CASSFPPPGTNEQFF	TGTGCCAGCAGTTTTCCCCCACCCGGCACCAATGAGCAGTTCTTC	TRBV28	TRBJ2-1	.	.
CAWILSGNTIYF	TGTGCCTGGATACTCTCTGGAAACACCATATATTTT	TRBV30	TRBJ1-3	.	.
CASSLGGVPGYTF	TGTGCCAGCAGTTTGGGAGGGGTACCGGGCTACACCTTC	TRBV28	TRBJ1-2	.	.
CASSTSGDTEAFF	TGTGCCAGCAGCACGTCCGGCGACACTGAAGCTTTCTTT	TRBV5-5	TRBJ1-1	.	.
CASSLVGSGANVLTF	TGTGCCAGCAGCTTGGTAGGCTCTGGGGCCAACGTCCTGACTTTC	TRBV5-4	TRBJ2-6	.	.
CASSVEQGLGGGYTF	TGTGCCAGCAGCGTCGAACAGGGATTGGGCGGGGGCTACACCTTC	TRBV5-4	TRBJ1-2	.	.
CASSPTVTPYEQYF	TGTGCCAGCAGCCCGACAGTGACTCCCTACGAGCAGTACTTC	TRBV6-1	TRBJ2-7	.	.
CASSQVGRSHIQYF	TGTGCCAGCAGCCAAGTGGGCAGGTCCCACATTCAGTACTTC	TRBV14	TRBJ2-4	.	.
CAWSVGTATEAFF	TGTGCCTGGAGTGTAGGAACGGCCACTGAAGCTTTCTTT	TRBV30	TRBJ1-1	.	few
CASSWYQETQYF	TGTGCCAGCAGCTGGTACCAAGAGACCCAGTACTTC	TRBV5-4	TRBJ2-5	.	once
CASSPWAGQLGNTEAFF	TGTGCCAGCAGTCCCTGGGCGGGACAGCTAGGGAACACTGAAGCTTTCTTT	TRBV27	TRBJ1-1	TRBD1	.
CASSQGPWDTIYF	TGCGCCAGCAGCCAGGGACCTTGGGACACCATATATTTT	TRBV5-1	TRBJ1-3	.	.
CASSVLADYEQYF	TGTGCCAGCAGTGTACTAGCGGACTACGAGCAGTACTTC	TRBV6-1	TRBJ2-7	TRBD2	.
CASSEGSNQPQHF	TGTGCCAGCAGTGAGGGGAGTAATCAGCCCCAGCATTTT	TRBV2	TRBJ1-5	.	.
CASSLDRVLPDTQYF	TGTGCCAGCAGTTTGGACAGGGTGCTCCCAGATACGCAGTATTTT	TRBV28	TRBJ2-3	TRBD1	.
CASSLTGDSGNTIYF	TGCGCCAGCAGCTTGACTGGAGACTCTGGAAACACCATATATTTT	TRBV5-1	TRBJ1-3	.	.
CASSPGQGWTDTQYF	TGCGCCAGCAGCCCGGGACAGGGATGGACAGATACGCAGTATTTT	TRBV5-1	TRBJ2-3	TRBD1	.
CASSLTDRASDTQYF	TGTGCCAGCAGCTTGACGGACAGGGCATCAGATACGCAGTATTTT	TRBV11-3	TRBJ2-3	TRBD1	.
CASSVGQVTSGNTIYF	TGTGCCAGCAGCGTTGGACAGGTGACCTCTGGAAACACCATATATTTT	TRBV9	TRBJ1-3	TRBD1	.
CASSPTGDGYTF	TGTGCCAGCAGTCCTACAGGGGATGGCTACACCTTC	TRBV6-6	TRBJ1-2	TRBD1	.
CASTGAETQYF	TGCGCCAGCACGGGCGCCGAGACCCAGTACTTC	TRBV5-1	TRBJ2-5	.	.
CASSSTDAPLDGYTF	TGTGCCAGCTCATCCACCGACGCCCCCCTCGATGGCTACACCTTC	TRBV18	TRBJ1-2	.	.
CASSGANPNQPQHF	TGTGCCAGCAGCGGGGCCAACCCAAATCAGCCCCAGCATTTT	TRBV9	TRBJ1-5	.	.
CAWSGAANTEAFF	TGTGCCTGGAGTGGGGCAGCTAACACTGAAGCTTTCTTT	TRBV30	TRBJ1-1	.	once
CASTPRASASREQYF	TGTGCCAGCACCCCTCGGGCTAGCGCCTCCCGCGAGCAGTACTTC	TRBV6-5	TRBJ2-7	.	.
CASSLGGDAPQHF	TGTGCCAGCAGCTTAGGAGGGGATGCGCCCCAGCATTTT	TRBV11-2	TRBJ1-5	.	few
CASSFGHGANVLTF	TGTGCCAGCAGCTTCGGGCATGGGGCCAACGTCCTGACTTTC	TRBV7-8	TRBJ2-6	.	.
CASSVGGTSGRNEQYF	TGTGCCAGCAGCGTAGGGGGAACTAGCGGGCGGAACGAGCAGTACTTC	TRBV9	TRBJ2-7	TRBD2	.
CASSQGQGATEAFF	TGTGCCAGCTCACAGGGACAGGGGGCGACTGAAGCTTTCTTT	TRBV18	TRBJ1-1	TRBD1	.
CASREGQGQETQYF	TGTGCCAGCAGAGAAGGACAGGGACAAGAGACCCAGTACTTC	TRBV2	TRBJ2-5	TRBD1	.
CASSFLRAQGPYEQYF	TGTGCCAGCAGCTTCCTCCGGGCCCAGGGCCCCTACGAGCAGTACTTC	TRBV7-9	TRBJ2-7	.	.